Shown below are 5 T cell receptor beta chains from a single sample sequenced in a study of CD8 T cells in Susac syndrome. With random hexamers, reverse transcription was performed on about 0.45 to 1 ug of RNA. A single record per CDR3 protein comes from TCRdb applying MiXCR to the immunoSEQ multiplex PCR reads. The sample lists about 120,000 distinct CDR3 sequences, around 90% occurring once. Sequencing used CD8+ T cells from PBMCs. Receptors originate from a human donor in good health.

The table lists this clonotype with a count of one. The rearrangement links TRBV4-3 to TRBJ1-6; 12 bases line up with TRBD1. After removal of 4 bases from V and 0 bases from J, the junction contained 13 bases not matched to a gene. Germline V gene sequence: CDR1 LGHNA, CDR2 YSLEER. The CDR3 spans 21 residues. The CDR3 region is CASSLSGTGGSRSSYNSPLHF. In nucleotides, the CDR3 is TGCGCCAGCAGCCTTTCCGGGACAGGGGGCTCACGGAGCTCCTATAATTCACCCCTCCACTTT.

This chain uses TRBV29-1 with TRBJ2-3; TRBD2 matches at 10 bases. V was pared by 4 bases and J by 0 bases, with 7 bases of the junction left unmatched. The CDR3 has 16 residues. Germline V gene lookup returns CDR1 SQVTM and CDR2 ANQGSEA. The DNA of the CDR3 is TGCAGCGTTGGAAGCGGGAGGGCTACTAGCACAGATACGCAGTATTTT. It translates to CSVGSGRATSTDTQYF.

The V and J genes are TRBV7-2 and TRBJ2-3; TRBD1 matches at 12 bases. Germline-derived CDR1 and CDR2 are SGHTA and FQGNSA. CDR3 size: 16 residues. J gave up 6 bases and V 4 bases, and 8 bases lay outside the gene matches. The CDR3: CASSSLGTGGSDTQYF. Here the CDR3 DNA reads TGTGCCAGCAGCTCTCTTGGGACAGGGGGCTCGGATACGCAGTATTTT.

This chain connects TRBV6-5 to TRBJ2-1, with D possibly TRBD2 on 6 matching bases. The CDR3 loop spans 15 amino acids. Germline V gene sequence: CDR1 MNHEY, CDR2 SVGAGI. Trimming left V 0 bases short and J 6 bases short, with 12 bases between. The CDR3 nucleotides read TGTGCCAGCAGTTACTCCGGAGGACTACTCAATGAGCAGTTCTTC. Translated: CASSYSGGLLNEQFF.

Written as DNA, the CDR3 is TGTGCCAGCAGCCGCGTCATTACAGGGGTGGGTGGCTACACCTTC. Protein: CASSRVITGVGGYTF. The chain is built from TRBV11-2 and TRBJ1-2; TRBD1 matches 7 bases. The germline CDR1 and CDR2 sequences are SGHAT and FQNNGV. The CDR3 length is 15 residues. The ends lost 5 bases at V and 7 bases at J; junction bases unmatched: 13.